Each of the 25 T cell receptor beta chains below was sequenced from the same sample in a study of blood T cell repertoires in COVID-19. Profiling relied on immunoSEQ multiplex PCR, and the TCRdb table lists in-frame clones only, not all of them. The data show roughly 390,000 clones, about 90% seen once. Sequenced material: peripheral blood. Source of these receptors: a woman in her 30s with COVID-19, enrolled during active disease.

The CDR3 DNA follows: TGTGCCAGCAGCCCGTCTACCTATGGCTACACCTTC. Its protein product is CASSPSTYGYTF. This sequence joins TRBV14 and TRBJ1-2, with D unresolved. Germline CDR1 and CDR2: SGHDN and FVKESK. V gave up 4 bases and J gave up 4 bases, with 7 bases separating them. This CDR3 has 12 residues.

The chain joins TRBV27 to TRBJ1-2, with 8 bases aligning to TRBD1. There are 13 residues in the CDR3. Trimming removed 5 bases from V and 8 bases from J; junction bases left unmatched: 7. Germline CDR1 MNHEY, CDR2 SMNVEV (reference sequence). The CDR3 coding sequence is TGTGCCAGCAGTGCCCACAGGGGGGTAGGCTACACCTTC. Translated, it gives CASSAHRGVGYTF.

The J gene is TRBJ2-5, the V gene TRBV14, with a weak D call TRBD2 (6 bases). The length of the CDR3 is 14 residues. Deletions cut 3 bases from V and 5 bases from J, with 13 bases between. Germline lookup yields CDR1 SGHDN and CDR2 FVKESK. The CDR3 here is CASSQWGEWETQYF. The CDR3 nucleotides read TGTGCCAGCAGCCAGTGGGGGGAATGGGAGACCCAGTACTTC. Full variable domain (remainder filled in from reference TRBV14 and TRBJ2-5): EAGVTQFPSHSVIEKGQTVTLRCDPISGHDNLYWYRRVMGKEIKFLLHFVKESKQDESGMPNNRFLAERTGGTYSTLKVQPAELEDSGVYFCASSQWGEWETQYFGPGTRLLVL.

The chain is built from TRBV2 and TRBJ2-5, with 9 bases identical to TRBD1. V lost 7 bases to trimming and J lost 4 bases; unmatched junction nucleotides: 4. Germline V gene data show CDR1 as SNHLY and CDR2 as FYNNEI. CDR3 size: 13 residues. The CDR3 loop is CASMRDRAETQYF. CDR3 bases: TGTGCCAGCATGAGGGACAGGGCAGAGACCCAGTACTTC. The variable domain in full, with the rest retrieved from reference TRBV2 and TRBJ2-5, is EPEVTQTPSHQVTQMGQEVILRCVPISNHLYFYWYRQILGQKVEFLVSFYNNEISEKSEIFDDQFSVERPDGSNFTLKIRSTKLEDSAMYFCASMRDRAETQYFGPGTRLLVL.

This clone was seen a single time. The chain has TRBV6-5 and TRBJ1-2, with 12 nucleotides matching TRBD1. The V and J ends lost 7 bases and 4 bases, in that order; junction bases with no gene match: 4. The CDR3 totals 14 residues. Per germline, CDR1 MNHEY and CDR2 SVGAGI. CDR3: CASTGTGGVYGYTF. CDR3 nucleotide sequence: TGTGCCAGCACTGGGACAGGGGGCGTCTATGGCTACACCTTC.

The chain couples TRBV7-6 to TRBJ1-1, with unresolved D. Between the trimmed V and J ends, which lost 5 bases and 1 base, there was a span of 14 bases. The CDR3 has 15 amino acids. CDR1 is SGHVS and CDR2 is FNYEAQ in the germline V gene. CDR3 nucleotides: TGTGCCAGCAGCCGAGGCCTCGGGAGGAACACTGAAGCTTTCTTT. Protein product: CASSRGLGRNTEAFF.

The chain employs TRBV11-2 and TRBJ2-5; 7 bases are shared with TRBD1. The V and J ends lost 4 bases and 4 bases, in that order; junction bases with no gene match: 9. The CDR3 is 15 amino acids. Looked up from germline, CDR1 is SGHAT and CDR2 is FQNNGV. CDR3 region: CASSSYHRGSETQYF. The CDR3 region has the DNA TGTGCCAGCAGCTCCTACCACAGGGGATCAGAGACCCAGTACTTC.

This clone was detected once. The chain links TRBV9 to TRBJ2-2, with TRBD1 identical over 8 bases. The CDR3 is made up of 15 amino acids. With V trimmed by 4 bases and J by 1 base, 3 bases remained unmatched. Germline V gene data show CDR1 as SGDLS and CDR2 as YYNGEE. The CDR3 sequence is CASSSRGRNTGELFF. The CDR3 DNA reads TGTGCCAGCAGCTCCAGGGGGCGGAACACCGGGGAGCTGTTTTTT. The whole variable domain, remainder taken from reference TRBV9 and TRBJ2-2, is DSGVTQTPKHLITATGQRVTLRCSPRSGDLSVYWYQQSLDQGLQFLIQYYNGEERAKGNILERFSAQQFPDLHSELNLSSLELGDSALYFCASSSRGRNTGELFFGEGSRLTVL.

This clone was observed a single time. This chain links TRBV20-1 with TRBJ2-5; the match to TRBD2 covers 7 bases. Trimming took 3 bases from V and 4 from J; bases not matched to a gene: 5. Germline V lookup: CDR1 DFQATT, CDR2 SNEGSKA (reference sequence). The CDR3 is 13 amino acids. CDR3 residues: CSASPQRGETQYF. The CDR3 nucleotides read TGCAGTGCTAGTCCCCAGCGGGGAGAGACCCAGTACTTC.

This clone was seen a few times. V gene TRBV5-4 combines with J gene TRBJ1-1; TRBD1 aligns across 9 bases. Germline V gene data show CDR1 as SGHNT and CDR2 as YYREEE (reference sequence). The junction had 10 bases not matched to a gene; V was cut back by 4 bases and J by 3 bases. CDR3 length equals 16 residues. Here the CDR3 reads CASSVTQGARDTEAFF. The CDR3 region has the DNA TGTGCCAGCAGCGTTACACAGGGGGCTCGAGACACTGAAGCTTTCTTT.

The gene calls are TRBV29-1 and TRBJ1-3; D gene ambiguous. V was cut by 4 bases and J by 4 bases, with 11 bases left in between. The V gene's germline CDR1 is SQVTM and CDR2 ANQGSEA. The CDR3 spans 13 residues. The CDR3 sequence: CSVVRGVGNTIYF. DNA of the CDR3: TGCAGCGTTGTGCGGGGTGTCGGAAACACCATATATTTT.

The chain uses TRBV24-1 and TRBJ2-7; the match to TRBD1 covers 10 bases. Unmatched junction bases numbered 7, after V lost 5 bases and J lost 4 bases. This CDR3 spans 15 amino acids. The germline CDR1 and CDR2 sequences are KGHDR and SFDVKD. The CDR3 region has the DNA TGTGCCACCAGTGTGGATTCGGACAGGGGGTACGAGCAGTACTTC. It is translated as CATSVDSDRGYEQYF.

V gene TRBV7-9 combines with J gene TRBJ2-2; 10 bases are shared with TRBD2. Germline CDR1 and CDR2: SEHNR and FQNEAQ (reference sequence). The CDR3 loop spans 16 amino acids. The V segment lost 8 bases and the J segment 1 base; nucleotides outside the gene matches: 7. The chain's CDR3 is CASAGAGGLNTGELFF. The CDR3 DNA reads as TGTGCCAGCGCCGGAGCGGGAGGGCTGAACACCGGGGAGCTGTTTTTT.

The chain combines TRBV24-1 with TRBJ2-5; 9 bases map to TRBD2. The CDR3 covers 16 residues. J gave up 5 bases and V 3 bases, and 9 bases lay outside the gene matches. Germline CDR1 KGHDR, CDR2 SFDVKD. The CDR3, as DNA: TGTGCCACCAGTGATGGATTAGCGGGAGTTCGGGAGACCCAGTACTTC. Translation gives CATSDGLAGVRETQYF.

As for this clone: A junction end diverges from the germline sequence, so it may reflect a read error. This chain uses TRBV7-2 with TRBJ2-1, with D maybe TRBD2 (10 bases). CDR1 is SGHTA, CDR2 FQGNSA, per germline. The CDR3 sequence is 19 residues long. The CDR3 nucleotides read TGTGCCAGCAGCGTAGCCGGGACAGGGAGCGGGAGGGCCCTTAATGAGCAGTTCTTC. This encodes CASSVAGTGSGRALNEQFF. The whole variable domain, filled in from reference TRBV7-2 and TRBJ2-1, reads GAGVSQSPSNKVTEKGKDVELRCDPISGHTALYWYRQSLGQGLEFLIYFQGNSAPDKSGLPSDRFSAERTGGSVSTLTIQRTQQEDSAVYLCASSVAGTGSGRALNEQFFGPGTRLTVL.

The rearrangement joins TRBV18 to TRBJ1-3, with 7 bases lining up with TRBD1. V trimming: 5 bases; J trimming: 3 bases; junction bases outside the gene matches: 4. CDR1 and CDR2 (germline): KGHSH, LQKENI. The CDR3 loop spans 14 amino acids. The CDR3 region is CASSTGTVGNTIYF. CDR3 coding DNA: TGTGCCAGCTCAACCGGGACAGTTGGAAACACCATATATTTT.

J is TRBJ1-1 and V is TRBV28; D is ambiguous. The CDR3 extends over 15 amino acids. V was shortened by 3 bases and J by 1 base, with 12 bases between the two germline ends. Germline V gives CDR1 MDHEN, CDR2 SYDVKM. The DNA for the CDR3 is TGTGCCAGCAGTTTCGGCCGACGGAGGAACACTGAAGCTTTCTTT. This translates into CASSFGRRRNTEAFF.

This clone was counted a single time. The chain uses TRBV7-6 and TRBJ2-2, with 9 bases that match TRBD2. This CDR3 spans 16 amino acids. The J segment lost 4 bases and the V segment lost 1 base, leaving 4 bases of the junction unmatched. Germline V gene lookup returns CDR1 SGHVS and CDR2 FNYEAQ. CDR3 amino acids: CASSLVGGRATGELFF. The CDR3 DNA reads TGTGCCAGCAGCTTAGTCGGCGGGAGGGCCACCGGGGAGCTGTTTTTT.

The sample holds one count of this clone. V usage is TRBV4-3 and J usage is TRBJ2-7; D ambiguous. Germline CDR1 is LGHNA and CDR2 is YSLEER. V gave up 0 bases and J gave up 0 bases, with 9 bases separating them. This CDR3 has 15 residues. The CDR3 coding sequence is TGCGCCAGCAGCCAAGACAGGTCCGGCTCCTACGAGCAGTACTTC. This codes for CASSQDRSGSYEQYF.

The rearrangement joins TRBV5-1 to TRBJ1-4; D not certain. CDR1 is SGHRS and CDR2 is YFSETQ in the germline V gene. V was clipped by 4 bases and J by 4 bases, with 14 bases between them. CDR3 length: 15 residues. The CDR3 here is CASSPGTGSNEKLFF. DNA of the CDR3: TGCGCCAGCAGCCCTGGAACGGGAAGTAATGAAAAACTGTTTTTT.

The V gene is TRBV5-3, the J gene TRBJ1-4; weak D call: TRBD1 (6 bases). TRBV5-3 is identified as an open reading frame with a role that is uncertain. The CDR3 loop spans 16 amino acids. V shed 4 bases and J shed 3 bases, with 16 bases lying between them. As DNA, the CDR3 is TGTGCCAGAAGCGGGGCCGCGACAGGACCTAATGAAAAACTGTTTTTT. Its translation is CARSGAATGPNEKLFF.

The V gene is TRBV5-1, the J gene TRBJ1-4, with TRBD1 matching 7 bases. The germline V gene has CDR1 SGHRS and CDR2 YFSETQ. Trimming cost V 4 bases and J 2 bases; bases outside gene matches: 5. This CDR3 comprises 15 residues. DNA of the CDR3: TGCGCCAGCAGCGTAGAGGGGGCGACTAATGAAAAACTGTTTTTT. It is translated as CASSVEGATNEKLFF.

The chain is built from TRBV4-1 and TRBJ1-2; possibly TRBD1 for D (5 bases). CDR3 length: 14 amino acids. CDR1 and CDR2 (germline): MGHRA, YSYEKL. Deletions cut 0 bases from V and 4 bases from J, with 9 bases between. This CDR3 reads CASSQEGQGYGYTF. As DNA, the CDR3 is TGCGCCAGCAGCCAAGAGGGGCAGGGCTATGGCTACACCTTC.

This chain connects TRBV7-2 to TRBJ2-7; 7 bases line up with TRBD2. Germline CDR1 is SGHTA and CDR2 is FQGNSA. With 0 bases clipped from V and 5 bases from J, the junction kept 1 base outside the gene matches. The CDR3 is made up of 13 amino acids. The CDR3 here is CASSLAGGDEQYF. The CDR3 DNA follows: TGTGCCAGCAGCTTAGCGGGAGGGGACGAGCAGTACTTC.

This clone was seen just once. The rearrangement links TRBV29-1 to TRBJ1-5; a possible D gene is TRBD1 (5 bases). The CDR3 consists of 13 residues. With 4 bases removed from V and 8 bases from J, the gap between germline ends came to 15 bases. Germline V CDR1 and CDR2: SQVTM, ANQGSEA. The CDR3 spells CSVGGSGAEPQHF. The DNA for the CDR3 is TGCAGCGTTGGCGGCAGTGGGGCGGAGCCCCAGCATTTT.